This TCR beta chain was observed in a study of radiation and T cells in renal cell carcinoma. This clone has more than one count but fewer than ten. V gave up 11 bases and J gave up 5 bases, with 18 bases separating them. The germline V gene has CDR1 MGHRA and CDR2 YSYEKL. The CDR3 has 14 amino acids. Clones were read by immunoSEQ multiplex PCR, and TCRdb kept only the in-frame ones, dropping some. Of more than 120,000 clones listed, approximately 86% are singletons. The sample's time point: blood 4 weeks post-SBRT, at nephrectomy. Specified treatment: 15 Gy SBRT to primary tumor, nephrectomy 4 weeks later.

This chain joins TRBV4-1 and TRBJ2-2; perhaps TRBD2 as D (6 bases). The origin of this receptor is a woman aged 50 to 65 with renal cell carcinoma. The starting material was blood, obtained from a patient whose treatment included radiotherapy and nephrectomy. CDR3 in DNA: TGCGCCGCCTCCGGGGGAGAGTGGACCGGGGAGCTGTTTTTT. Its translation: CAASGGEWTGELFF.